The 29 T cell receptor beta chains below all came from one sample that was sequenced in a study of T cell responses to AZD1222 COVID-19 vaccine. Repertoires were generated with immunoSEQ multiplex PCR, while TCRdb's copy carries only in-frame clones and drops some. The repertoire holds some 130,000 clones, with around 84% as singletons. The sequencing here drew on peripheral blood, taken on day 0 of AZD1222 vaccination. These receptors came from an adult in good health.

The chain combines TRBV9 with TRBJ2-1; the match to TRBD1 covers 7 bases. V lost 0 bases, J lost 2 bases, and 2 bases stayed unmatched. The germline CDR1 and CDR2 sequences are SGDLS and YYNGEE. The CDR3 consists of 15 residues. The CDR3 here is CASSVGDSTYNEQFF. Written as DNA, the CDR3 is TGTGCCAGCAGCGTAGGGGACAGCACCTACAATGAGCAGTTCTTC.

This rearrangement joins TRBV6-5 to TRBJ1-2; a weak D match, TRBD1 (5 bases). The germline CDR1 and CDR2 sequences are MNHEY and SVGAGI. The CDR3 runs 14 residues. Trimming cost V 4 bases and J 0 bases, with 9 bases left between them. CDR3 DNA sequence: TGTGCCAGCAGTTTGACAGAAGCTAACTATGGCTACACCTTC. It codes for CASSLTEANYGYTF.

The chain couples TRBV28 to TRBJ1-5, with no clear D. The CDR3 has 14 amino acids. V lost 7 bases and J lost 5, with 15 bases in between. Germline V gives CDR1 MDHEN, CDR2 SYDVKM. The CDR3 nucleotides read TGTGCCAGCACCGCCGGGCAGACTTATCAGCCCCAGCATTTT. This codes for CASTAGQTYQPQHF.

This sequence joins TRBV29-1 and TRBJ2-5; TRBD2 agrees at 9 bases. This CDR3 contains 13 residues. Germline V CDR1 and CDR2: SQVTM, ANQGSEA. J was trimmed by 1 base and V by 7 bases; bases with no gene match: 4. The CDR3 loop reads CSGGGLAQETQYF. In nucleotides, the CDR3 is TGCAGCGGGGGGGGACTAGCCCAAGAGACCCAGTACTTC.

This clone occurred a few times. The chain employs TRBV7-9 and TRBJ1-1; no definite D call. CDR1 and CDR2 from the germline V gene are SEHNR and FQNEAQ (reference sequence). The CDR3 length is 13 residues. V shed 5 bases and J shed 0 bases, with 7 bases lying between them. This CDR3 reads CASSPSVNTEAFF. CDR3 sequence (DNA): TGTGCCAGCAGCCCCTCGGTGAACACTGAAGCTTTCTTT. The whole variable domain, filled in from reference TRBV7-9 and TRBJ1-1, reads DTGVSQNPRHKITKRGQNVTFRCDPISEHNRLYWYRQTLGQGPEFLTYFQNEAQLEKSRLLSDRFSAERPKGSFSTLEIQRTEQGDSAMYLCASSPSVNTEAFFGQGTRLTVV.

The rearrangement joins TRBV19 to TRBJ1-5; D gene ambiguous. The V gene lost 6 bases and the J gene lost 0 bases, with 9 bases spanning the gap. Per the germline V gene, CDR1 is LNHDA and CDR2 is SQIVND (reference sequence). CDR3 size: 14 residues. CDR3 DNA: TGTGCCAGTAGAAAACCAAATAGCAATCAGCCCCAGCATTTT. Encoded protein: CASRKPNSNQPQHF.

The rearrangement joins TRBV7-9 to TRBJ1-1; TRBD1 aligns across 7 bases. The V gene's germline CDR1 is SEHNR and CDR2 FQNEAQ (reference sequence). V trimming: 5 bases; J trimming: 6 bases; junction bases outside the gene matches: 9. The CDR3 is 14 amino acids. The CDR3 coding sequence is TGTGCCAGCAGCCGGACCACAGGGGACCCTGAAGCTTTCTTT. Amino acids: CASSRTTGDPEAFF.

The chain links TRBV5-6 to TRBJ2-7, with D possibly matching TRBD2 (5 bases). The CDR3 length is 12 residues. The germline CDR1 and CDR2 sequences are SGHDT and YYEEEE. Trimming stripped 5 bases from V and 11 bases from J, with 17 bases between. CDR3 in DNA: TGTGCCAGCAGTATAAACCCCCAGCGGAAGTACTTC. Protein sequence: CASSINPQRKYF.

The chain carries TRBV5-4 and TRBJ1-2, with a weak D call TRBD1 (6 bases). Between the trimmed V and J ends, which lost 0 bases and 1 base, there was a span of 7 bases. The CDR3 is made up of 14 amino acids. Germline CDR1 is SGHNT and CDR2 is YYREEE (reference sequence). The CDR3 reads CASSLVGGNYGYTF. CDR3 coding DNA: TGTGCCAGCAGCTTGGTAGGGGGTAACTATGGCTACACCTTC.

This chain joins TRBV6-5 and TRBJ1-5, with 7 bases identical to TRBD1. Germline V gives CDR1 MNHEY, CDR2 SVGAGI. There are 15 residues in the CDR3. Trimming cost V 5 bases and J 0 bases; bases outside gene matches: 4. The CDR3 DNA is TGTGCCAGCAGTCTGGACAGGAATAGCAATCAGCCCCAGCATTTT. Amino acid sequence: CASSLDRNSNQPQHF.

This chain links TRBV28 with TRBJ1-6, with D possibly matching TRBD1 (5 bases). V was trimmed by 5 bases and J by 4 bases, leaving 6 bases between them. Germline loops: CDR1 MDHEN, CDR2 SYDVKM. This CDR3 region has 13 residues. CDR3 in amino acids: CASSRQYNSPLHF. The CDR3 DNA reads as TGTGCCAGCAGTCGACAGTATAATTCACCCCTCCACTTT.

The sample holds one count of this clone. CDR3 coding DNA: TGTGCCAGCAGTTTATTGACGATAAGGGATACGCAGTATTTT. It codes for CASSLLTIRDTQYF. The chain couples TRBV27 to TRBJ2-3; the D is unclear. Trimming left V 1 base short and J 6 bases short, with 11 bases between. The CDR3 has 14 residues. Germline lookup yields CDR1 MNHEY and CDR2 SMNVEV (reference sequence).

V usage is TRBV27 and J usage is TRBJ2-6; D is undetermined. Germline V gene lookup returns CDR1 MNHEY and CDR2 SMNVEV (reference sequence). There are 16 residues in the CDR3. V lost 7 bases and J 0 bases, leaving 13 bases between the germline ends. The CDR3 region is CASKGVTTSGANVLTF. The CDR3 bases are TGTGCCAGCAAAGGAGTTACGACCTCTGGGGCCAACGTCCTGACTTTC.

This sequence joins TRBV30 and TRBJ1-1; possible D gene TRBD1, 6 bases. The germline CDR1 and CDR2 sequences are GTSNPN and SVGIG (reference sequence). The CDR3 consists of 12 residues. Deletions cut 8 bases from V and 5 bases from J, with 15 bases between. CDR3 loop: CARQEGGTEAFF. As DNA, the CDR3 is TGTGCCCGACAAGAGGGGGGGACTGAAGCTTTCTTT.

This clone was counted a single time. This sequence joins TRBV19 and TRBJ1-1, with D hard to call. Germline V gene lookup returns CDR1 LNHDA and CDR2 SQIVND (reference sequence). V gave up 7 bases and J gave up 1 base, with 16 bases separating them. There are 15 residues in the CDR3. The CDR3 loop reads CASIRALSTNTEAFF. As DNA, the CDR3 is TGTGCCAGTATCCGGGCCTTAAGCACGAACACTGAAGCTTTCTTT.

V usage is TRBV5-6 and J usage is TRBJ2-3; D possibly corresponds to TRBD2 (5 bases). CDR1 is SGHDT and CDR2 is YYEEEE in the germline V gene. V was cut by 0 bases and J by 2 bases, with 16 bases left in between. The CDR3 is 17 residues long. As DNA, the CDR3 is TGTGCCAGCAGCTTGGCTTCGGAGGTGGCCTTCACAGATACGCAGTATTTT. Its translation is CASSLASEVAFTDTQYF. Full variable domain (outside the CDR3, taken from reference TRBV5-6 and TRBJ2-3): DAGVTQSPTHLIKTRGQQVTLRCSPKSGHDTVSWYQQALGQGPQFIFQYYEEEERQRGNFPDRFSGHQFPNYSSELNVNALLLGDSALYLCASSLASEVAFTDTQYFGPGTRLTVL.

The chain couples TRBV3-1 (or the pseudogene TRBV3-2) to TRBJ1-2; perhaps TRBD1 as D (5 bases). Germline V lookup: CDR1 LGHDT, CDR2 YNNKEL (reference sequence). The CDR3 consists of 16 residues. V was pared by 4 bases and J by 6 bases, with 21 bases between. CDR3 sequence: CASSPSGARVAHGYTF. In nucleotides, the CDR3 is TGTGCCAGCAGCCCGAGCGGGGCTCGAGTAGCCCATGGCTACACCTTC.

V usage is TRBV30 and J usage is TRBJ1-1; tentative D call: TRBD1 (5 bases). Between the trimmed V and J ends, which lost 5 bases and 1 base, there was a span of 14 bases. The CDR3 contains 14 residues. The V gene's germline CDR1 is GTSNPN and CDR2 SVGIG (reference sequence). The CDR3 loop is CAWDRQTRNTEAFF. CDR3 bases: TGTGCCTGGGACAGACAGACAAGGAACACTGAAGCTTTCTTT.

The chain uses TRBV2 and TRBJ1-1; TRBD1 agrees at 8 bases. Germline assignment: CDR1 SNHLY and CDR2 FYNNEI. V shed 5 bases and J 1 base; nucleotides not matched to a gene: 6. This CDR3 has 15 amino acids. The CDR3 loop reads CASSQQGTGNTEAFF. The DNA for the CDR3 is TGTGCCAGCAGTCAACAAGGGACAGGGAACACTGAAGCTTTCTTT. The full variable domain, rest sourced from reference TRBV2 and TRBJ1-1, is EPEVTQTPSHQVTQMGQEVILRCVPISNHLYFYWYRQILGQKVEFLVSFYNNEISEKSEIFDDQFSVERPDGSNFTLKIRSTKLEDSAMYFCASSQQGTGNTEAFFGQGTRLTVV.

The CDR3 spells CASRTGQGWTGELFF. As DNA, the CDR3 is TGCGCCAGCAGAACCGGACAGGGGTGGACCGGGGAGCTGTTTTTT. The chain joins TRBV23-1 to TRBJ2-2; 9 bases fit TRBD1. TRBV23-1 is labeled an ORF, and its function is uncertain. The ends lost 6 bases at V and 5 bases at J; junction bases unmatched: 7. The CDR3 loop spans 15 amino acids.

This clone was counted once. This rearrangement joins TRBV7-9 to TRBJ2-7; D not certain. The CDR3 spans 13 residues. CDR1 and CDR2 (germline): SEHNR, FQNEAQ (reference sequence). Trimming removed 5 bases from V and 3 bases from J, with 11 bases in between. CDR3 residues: CASSTQVLYEQYF. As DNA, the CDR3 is TGTGCCAGCAGCACTCAGGTCCTCTACGAGCAGTACTTC.

CDR3 DNA sequence: TGTGCCAGCTCAGACACATTTAGCTCCTACGAGCAGTACTTC. It is translated as CASSDTFSSYEQYF. This rearrangement joins TRBV18 to TRBJ2-7; D call uncertain. This CDR3 comprises 14 residues. Trimming took off 5 bases at V and 0 bases at J, with 11 bases between the two ends. Germline V lookup: CDR1 KGHSH, CDR2 LQKENI.

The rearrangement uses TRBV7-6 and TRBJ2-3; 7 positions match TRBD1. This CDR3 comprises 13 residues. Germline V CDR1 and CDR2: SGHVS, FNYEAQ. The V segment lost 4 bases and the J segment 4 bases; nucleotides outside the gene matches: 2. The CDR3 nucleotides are TGTGCCAGCAGCTGGCAGGGGGCAGATACGCAGTATTTT. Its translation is CASSWQGADTQYF.

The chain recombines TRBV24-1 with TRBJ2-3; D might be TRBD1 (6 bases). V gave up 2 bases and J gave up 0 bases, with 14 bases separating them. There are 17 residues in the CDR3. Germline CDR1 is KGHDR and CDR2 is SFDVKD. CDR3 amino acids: CATSDCPGHLSTDTQYF. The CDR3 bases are TGTGCCACCAGTGATTGCCCGGGACACCTTAGCACAGATACGCAGTATTTT.

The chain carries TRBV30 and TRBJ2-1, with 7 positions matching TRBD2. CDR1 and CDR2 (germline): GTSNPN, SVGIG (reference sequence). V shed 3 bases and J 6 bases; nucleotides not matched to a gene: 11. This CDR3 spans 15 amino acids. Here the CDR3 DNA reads TGTGCCTGGAGACCCTGGGACGGGGGGACCAATGAGCAGTTCTTC. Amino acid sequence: CAWRPWDGGTNEQFF.

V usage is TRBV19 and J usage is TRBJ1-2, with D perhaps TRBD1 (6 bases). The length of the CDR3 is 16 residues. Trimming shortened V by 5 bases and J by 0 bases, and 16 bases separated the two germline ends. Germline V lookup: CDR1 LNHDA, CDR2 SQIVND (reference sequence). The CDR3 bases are TGTGCCAGTAGTCCCCTATGGACAGAAGCTAACTATGGCTACACCTTC. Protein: CASSPLWTEANYGYTF.

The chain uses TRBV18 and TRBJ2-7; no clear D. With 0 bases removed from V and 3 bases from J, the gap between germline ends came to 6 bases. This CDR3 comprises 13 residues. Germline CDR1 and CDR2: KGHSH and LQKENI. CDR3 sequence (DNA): TGTGCCAGCTCACCACCAGGGATCTACGAGCAGTACTTC. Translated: CASSPPGIYEQYF.

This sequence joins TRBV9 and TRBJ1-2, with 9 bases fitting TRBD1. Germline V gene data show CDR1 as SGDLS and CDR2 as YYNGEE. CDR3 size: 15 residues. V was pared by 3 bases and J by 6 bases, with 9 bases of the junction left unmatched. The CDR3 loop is CASSGQGQGEDGYTF. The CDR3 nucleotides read TGTGCCAGCAGCGGCCAGGGACAGGGTGAGGATGGCTACACCTTC.

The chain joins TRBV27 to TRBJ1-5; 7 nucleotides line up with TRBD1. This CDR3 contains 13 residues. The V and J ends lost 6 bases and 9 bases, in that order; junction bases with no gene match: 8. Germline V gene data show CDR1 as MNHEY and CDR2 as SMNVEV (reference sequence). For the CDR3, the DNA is TGTGCCAGCAGATCAAGACAGGGAACGCCCCAGCATTTT. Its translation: CASRSRQGTPQHF.